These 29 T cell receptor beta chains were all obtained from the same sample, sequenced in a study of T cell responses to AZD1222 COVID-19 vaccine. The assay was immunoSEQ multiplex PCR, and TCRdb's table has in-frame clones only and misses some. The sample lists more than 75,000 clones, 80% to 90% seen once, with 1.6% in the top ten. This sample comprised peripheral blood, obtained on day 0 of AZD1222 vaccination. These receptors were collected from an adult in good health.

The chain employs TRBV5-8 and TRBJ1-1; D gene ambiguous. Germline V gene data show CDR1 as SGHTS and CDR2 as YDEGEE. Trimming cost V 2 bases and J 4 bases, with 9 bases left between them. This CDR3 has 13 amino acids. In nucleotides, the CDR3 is TGTGCCAGCAGCTTTCAACCGGGCACTGAAGCTTTCTTT. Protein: CASSFQPGTEAFF.

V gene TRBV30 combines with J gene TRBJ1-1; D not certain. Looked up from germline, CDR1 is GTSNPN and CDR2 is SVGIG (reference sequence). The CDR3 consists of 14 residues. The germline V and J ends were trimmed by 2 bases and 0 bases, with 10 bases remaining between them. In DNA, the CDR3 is TGTGCCTGGAGTCGAGGCAGCATGAACACTGAAGCTTTCTTT. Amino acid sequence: CAWSRGSMNTEAFF.

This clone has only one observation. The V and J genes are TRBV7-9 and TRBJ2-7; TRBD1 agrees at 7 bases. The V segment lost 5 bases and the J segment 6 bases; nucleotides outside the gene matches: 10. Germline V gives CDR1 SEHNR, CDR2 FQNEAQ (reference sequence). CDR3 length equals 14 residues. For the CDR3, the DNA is TGTGCCAGCAGCGCTCCGGGACAGCCGGGCGAGCAGTACTTC. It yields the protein CASSAPGQPGEQYF.

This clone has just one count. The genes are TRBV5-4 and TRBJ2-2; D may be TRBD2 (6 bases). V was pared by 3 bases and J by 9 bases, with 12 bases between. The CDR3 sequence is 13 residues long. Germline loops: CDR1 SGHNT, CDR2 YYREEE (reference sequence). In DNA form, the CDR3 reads TGTGCCAGCAGCTCTGGAGGGATCAGGGAGCTGTTTTTT. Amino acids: CASSSGGIRELFF.

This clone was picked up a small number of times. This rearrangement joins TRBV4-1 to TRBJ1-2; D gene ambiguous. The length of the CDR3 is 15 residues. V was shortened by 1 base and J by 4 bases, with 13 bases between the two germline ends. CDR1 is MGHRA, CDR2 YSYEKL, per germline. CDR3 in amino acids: CASSQALSGVYGYTF. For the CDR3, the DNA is TGCGCCAGCAGCCAAGCTTTGAGTGGGGTCTATGGCTACACCTTC.

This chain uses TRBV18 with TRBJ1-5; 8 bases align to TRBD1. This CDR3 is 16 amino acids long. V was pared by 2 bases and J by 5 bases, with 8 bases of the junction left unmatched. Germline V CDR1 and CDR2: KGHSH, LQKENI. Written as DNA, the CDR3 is TGTGCCAGCTCACCAGAGTCAGGGGGCATTGATCAGCCCCAGCATTTT. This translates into CASSPESGGIDQPQHF.

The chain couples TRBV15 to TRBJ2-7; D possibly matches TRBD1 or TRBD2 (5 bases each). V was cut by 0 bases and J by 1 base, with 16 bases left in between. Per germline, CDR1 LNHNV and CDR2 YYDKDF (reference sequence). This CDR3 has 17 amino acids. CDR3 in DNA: TGTGCCACCAGCAGAGATCTGGGACGGCGACTTTCCTACGAGCAGTACTTC. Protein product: CATSRDLGRRLSYEQYF.

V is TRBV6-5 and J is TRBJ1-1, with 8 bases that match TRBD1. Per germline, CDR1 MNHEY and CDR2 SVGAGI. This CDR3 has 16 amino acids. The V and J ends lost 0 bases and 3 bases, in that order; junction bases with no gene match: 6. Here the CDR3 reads CASSYSRQGKDTEAFF. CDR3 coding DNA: TGTGCCAGCAGTTACTCCCGACAGGGGAAAGACACTGAAGCTTTCTTT.

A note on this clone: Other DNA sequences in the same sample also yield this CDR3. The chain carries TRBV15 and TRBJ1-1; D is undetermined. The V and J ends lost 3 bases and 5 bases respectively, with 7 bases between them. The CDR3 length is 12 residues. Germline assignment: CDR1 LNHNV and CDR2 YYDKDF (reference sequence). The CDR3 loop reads CATSRGWTEAFF. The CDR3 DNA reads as TGTGCCACCAGCAGGGGGTGGACTGAAGCTTTCTTT.

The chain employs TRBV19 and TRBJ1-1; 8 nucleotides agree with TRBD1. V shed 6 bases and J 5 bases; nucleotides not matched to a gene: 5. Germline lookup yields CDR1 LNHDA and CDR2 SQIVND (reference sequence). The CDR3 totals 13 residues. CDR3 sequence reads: CASRPGGRTEAFF. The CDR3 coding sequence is TGTGCCAGTAGACCAGGGGGCCGAACTGAAGCTTTCTTT.

The CDR3 sequence: CASSDVRPYNEQFF. CDR3 bases: TGTGCCAGCAGTGATGTTCGGCCGTACAATGAGCAGTTCTTC. The chain has TRBV25-1 and TRBJ2-1; D not resolved. The CDR3 is made up of 14 amino acids. CDR1 is MGHDK, CDR2 SYGVNS, per germline. V gave up 3 bases and J gave up 4 bases, with 10 bases separating them.

Here the CDR3 DNA reads TGCAGCGCTCTAAGGGGCACTAGTGAAGCTTTCTTT. This translates into CSALRGTSEAFF. The rearrangement joins TRBV29-1 to TRBJ1-1; maybe TRBD1 (5 bases). This CDR3 has 12 residues. CDR1 is SQVTM, CDR2 ANQGSEA, per germline. The V end lost 7 bases, the J end lost 7 bases, and 16 bases lay between the germline ends.

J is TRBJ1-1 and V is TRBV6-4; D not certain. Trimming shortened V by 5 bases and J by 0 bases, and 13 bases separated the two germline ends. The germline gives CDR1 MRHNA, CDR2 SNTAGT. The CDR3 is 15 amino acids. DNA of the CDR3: TGTGCCAGCAGTTCATCCCGCCCTCTGAACACTGAAGCTTTCTTT. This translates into CASSSSRPLNTEAFF.

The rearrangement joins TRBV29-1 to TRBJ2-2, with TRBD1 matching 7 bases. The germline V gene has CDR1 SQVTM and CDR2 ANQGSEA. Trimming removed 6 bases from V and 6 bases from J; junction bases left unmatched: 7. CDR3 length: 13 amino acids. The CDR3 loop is CSVGITGAGELFF. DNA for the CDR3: TGCAGCGTGGGCATAACAGGGGCCGGGGAGCTGTTTTTT.

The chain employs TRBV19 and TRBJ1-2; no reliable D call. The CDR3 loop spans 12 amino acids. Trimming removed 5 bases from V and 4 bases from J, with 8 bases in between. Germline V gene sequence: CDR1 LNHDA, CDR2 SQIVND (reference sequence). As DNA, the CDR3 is TGTGCCAGTAGTGCGGCTGTCTATGGCTACACCTTC. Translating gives CASSAAVYGYTF.

CDR3 sequence reads: CASSPRAGTGVNNEQFF. CDR3 sequence (DNA): TGTGCCAGCTCACCACGGGCCGGGACAGGGGTAAACAATGAGCAGTTCTTC. The J gene is TRBJ2-1, the V gene TRBV18; 10 positions agree with TRBD1. This CDR3 contains 17 residues. The V gene's germline CDR1 is KGHSH and CDR2 LQKENI. Unmatched junction bases numbered 8, after V lost 1 base and J lost 5 bases.

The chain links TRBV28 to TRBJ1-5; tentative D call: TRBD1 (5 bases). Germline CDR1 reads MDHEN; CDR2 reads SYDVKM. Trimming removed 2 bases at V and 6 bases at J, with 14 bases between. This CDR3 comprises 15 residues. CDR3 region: CASSLAGREGQPQHF. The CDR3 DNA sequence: TGTGCCAGCAGTTTAGCCGGCAGGGAGGGTCAGCCCCAGCATTTT. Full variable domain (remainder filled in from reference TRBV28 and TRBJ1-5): DVKVTQSSRYLVKRTGEKVFLECVQDMDHENMFWYRQDPGLGLRLIYFSYDVKMKEKGDIPEGYSVSREKKERFSLILESASTNQTSMYLCASSLAGREGQPQHFGDGTRLSIL.

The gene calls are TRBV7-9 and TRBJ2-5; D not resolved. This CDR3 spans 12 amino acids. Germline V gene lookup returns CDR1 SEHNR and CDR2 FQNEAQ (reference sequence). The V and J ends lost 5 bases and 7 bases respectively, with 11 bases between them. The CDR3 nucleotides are TGTGCCAGCAGCCATGACCCCGGGACCCAGTACTTC. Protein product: CASSHDPGTQYF.

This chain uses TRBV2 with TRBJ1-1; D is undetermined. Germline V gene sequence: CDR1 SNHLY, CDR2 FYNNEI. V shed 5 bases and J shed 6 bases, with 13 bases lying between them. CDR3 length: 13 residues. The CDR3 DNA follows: TGTGCCAGCAGTTCCGGATACTCGTCTGAAGCTTTCTTT. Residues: CASSSGYSSEAFF.

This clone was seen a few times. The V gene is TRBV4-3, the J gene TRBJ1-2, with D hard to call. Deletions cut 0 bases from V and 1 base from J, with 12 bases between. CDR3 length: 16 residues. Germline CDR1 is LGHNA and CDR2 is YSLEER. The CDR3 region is CASSQDYRSINYGYTF. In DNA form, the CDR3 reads TGCGCCAGCAGCCAAGATTATAGGTCCATTAACTATGGCTACACCTTC.

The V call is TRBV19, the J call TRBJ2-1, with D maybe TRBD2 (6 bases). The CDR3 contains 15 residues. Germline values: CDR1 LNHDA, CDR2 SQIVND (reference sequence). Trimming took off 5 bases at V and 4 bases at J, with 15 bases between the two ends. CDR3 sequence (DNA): TGTGCCAGTAGTCCCCGGTCGGGGGAGTACAATGAGCAGTTCTTC. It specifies CASSPRSGEYNEQFF.

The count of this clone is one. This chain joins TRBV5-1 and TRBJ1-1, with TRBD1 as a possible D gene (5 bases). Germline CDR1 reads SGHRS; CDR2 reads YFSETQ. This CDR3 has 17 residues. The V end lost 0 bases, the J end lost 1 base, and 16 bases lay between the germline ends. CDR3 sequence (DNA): TGCGCCAGCAGCTTGGGAGGGGCCGGGGCTAGGAACACTGAAGCTTTCTTT. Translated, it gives CASSLGGAGARNTEAFF. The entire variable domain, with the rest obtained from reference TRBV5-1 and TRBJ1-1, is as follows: KAGVTQTPRYLIKTRGQQVTLSCSPISGHRSVSWYQQTPGQGLQFLFEYFSETQRNKGNFPGRFSGRQFSNSRSEMNVSTLELGDSALYLCASSLGGAGARNTEAFFGQGTRLTVV.

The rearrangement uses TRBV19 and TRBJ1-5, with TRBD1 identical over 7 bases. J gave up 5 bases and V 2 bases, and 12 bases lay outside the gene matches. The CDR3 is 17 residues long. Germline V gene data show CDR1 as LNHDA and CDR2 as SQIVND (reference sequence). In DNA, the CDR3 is TGTGCCAGTAGTATATTAGGATCGACAGGGTCATATCAGCCCCAGCATTTT. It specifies CASSILGSTGSYQPQHF.

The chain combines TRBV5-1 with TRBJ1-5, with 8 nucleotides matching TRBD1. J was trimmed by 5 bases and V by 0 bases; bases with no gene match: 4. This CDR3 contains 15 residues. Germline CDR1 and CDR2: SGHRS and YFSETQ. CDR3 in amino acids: CASSLGTGPYQPQHF. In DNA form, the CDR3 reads TGCGCCAGCAGCTTGGGGACAGGGCCCTATCAGCCCCAGCATTTT.

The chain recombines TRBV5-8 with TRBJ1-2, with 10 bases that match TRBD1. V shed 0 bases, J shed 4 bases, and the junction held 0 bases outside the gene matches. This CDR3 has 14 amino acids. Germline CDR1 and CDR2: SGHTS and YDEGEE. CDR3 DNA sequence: TGTGCCAGCAGCTTGGGACAGGGGGCCTATGGCTACACCTTC. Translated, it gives CASSLGQGAYGYTF.

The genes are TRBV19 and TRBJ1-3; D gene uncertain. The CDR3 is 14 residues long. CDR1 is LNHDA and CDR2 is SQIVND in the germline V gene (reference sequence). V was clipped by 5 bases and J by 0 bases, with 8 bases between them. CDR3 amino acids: CASSGSPSGNTIYF. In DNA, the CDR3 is TGTGCCAGTAGTGGGTCCCCCTCTGGAAACACCATATATTTT.

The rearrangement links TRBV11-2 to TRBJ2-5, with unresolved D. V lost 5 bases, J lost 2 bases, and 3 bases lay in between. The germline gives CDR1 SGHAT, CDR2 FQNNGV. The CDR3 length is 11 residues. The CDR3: CASSEQETQYF. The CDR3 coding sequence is TGTGCCAGCAGCGAACAAGAGACCCAGTACTTC.

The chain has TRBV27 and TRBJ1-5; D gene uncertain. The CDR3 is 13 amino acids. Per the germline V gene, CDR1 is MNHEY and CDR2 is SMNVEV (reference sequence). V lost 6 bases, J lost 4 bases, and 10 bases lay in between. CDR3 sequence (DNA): TGTGCCAGCAGGTACACCCAAAATCAGCCCCAGCATTTT. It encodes CASRYTQNQPQHF.

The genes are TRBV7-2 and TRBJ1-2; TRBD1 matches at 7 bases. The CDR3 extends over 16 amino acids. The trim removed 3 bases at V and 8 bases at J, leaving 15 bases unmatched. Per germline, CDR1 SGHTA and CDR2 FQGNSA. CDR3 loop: CASSLGGQPLRGGYTF. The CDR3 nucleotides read TGTGCCAGCAGCTTGGGGGGACAGCCTCTCCGGGGCGGCTACACCTTC.